The rows below give T cell receptor beta chains drawn from one sample of a study of siplizumab effects on memory and regulatory T cells. The method was immunoSEQ multiplex PCR; TCRdb's version includes in-frame clones alone and lacks a portion of them. The data hold about 50,000 clones, with approximately 84% observed a single time. The sample consisted of naive CD8+ T cells sorted from blood. All receptors come from a human donor in good health. Each CDR3 is given with its conserved first and last residue. The D gene is left open where the match is weak. Not every row has a clone size; where given, it reads once, few, many or a size class.

j_call clone_size v_call d_call cdr3_aa cdr3_nt
TRBJ1-2 . TRBV4-2 . CASSLPGHYGYTF TGTGCCAGCAGCCTCCCAGGGCACTATGGCTACACCTTC
TRBJ1-6 few TRBV27 TRBD1 CASSTTGVGNSPLHF TGTGCCAGCAGTACGACAGGGGTCGGGAATTCACCCCTCCACTTT
TRBJ2-7 . TRBV9 . CASSSSGAEQYF TGTGCCAGCAGCTCCTCCGGGGCCGAGCAGTACTTC
TRBJ2-7 . TRBV6-6 . CASRETGPYYEQYF TGTGCCAGCCGGGAGACAGGGCCCTACTACGAGCAGTACTTC
TRBJ1-2 . TRBV5-8 . CASSFLGGQGYGYTF TGTGCCAGCAGCTTCCTCGGGGGGCAGGGGTATGGCTACACCTTC
TRBJ2-7 . TRBV27 . CASRWGNYEQYF TGTGCCAGCAGATGGGGGAATTACGAGCAGTACTTC
TRBJ1-5 once TRBV2 . CASSWGQPNQPQHF TGTGCCAGCAGCTGGGGGCAGCCGAATCAGCCCCAGCATTTT
TRBJ2-7 . TRBV4-1 . CASSQAGTLHYEQYF TGCGCCAGCAGCCAGGCCGGGACGCTACATTACGAGCAGTACTTC
TRBJ1-1 . TRBV19 TRBD1 CASSPWTGREAFF TGTGCCAGTAGTCCCTGGACAGGGCGGGAAGCTTTCTTT
TRBJ2-2 once TRBV4-1 . CASSQFGIYTGELFF TGCGCCAGCAGCCAGTTTGGGATTTACACCGGGGAGCTGTTTTTT
TRBJ1-1 . TRBV6-1 . CASSQWQNTEAFF TGTGCCAGCAGTCAGTGGCAAAACACTGAAGCTTTCTTT
TRBJ1-3 . TRBV7-9 TRBD1 CASSGTGANTIYF TGTGCCAGCAGCGGGACAGGGGCGAACACCATATATTTT
TRBJ1-6 . TRBV27 . CASSLPPGVNSPLHF TGTGCCAGCAGTTTACCCCCAGGGGTTAATTCACCCCTCCACTTT
TRBJ2-7 . TRBV5-6 TRBD2 CASSLGTSGIHYEQYF TGTGCCAGCAGCCTAGGGACTAGCGGGATACACTACGAGCAGTACTTC
TRBJ2-5 . TRBV7-9 . CASSHQEQETQYF TGTGCCAGCAGCCATCAGGAACAAGAGACCCAGTACTTC
TRBJ2-7 . TRBV7-9 TRBD1 CASSADRDEQYF TGTGCCAGCAGCGCCGACAGGGACGAGCAGTACTTC
TRBJ2-5 once TRBV6-5 . CASSYNKGVYQETQYF TGTGCCAGCAGTTACAACAAGGGTGTATACCAAGAGACCCAGTACTTC
TRBJ2-1 . TRBV1 . CTSSQEGTSGRNEQFF TGCACCAGCAGCCAAGAGGGGACTAGCGGGAGAAATGAGCAGTTCTTC
TRBJ2-3 . TRBV7-6 TRBD2 CASSNPSAGQGTDTQYF TGTGCCAGCAGCAATCCCTCAGCGGGGCAGGGAACAGATACGCAGTATTTT
TRBJ2-1 . TRBV19 TRBD2 CASSVAGGPNNEQFF TGTGCCAGTAGTGTAGCGGGAGGGCCGAACAATGAGCAGTTCTTC
TRBJ2-3 . TRBV29-1 TRBD2 CSVETGRGGFTDTQYF TGCAGCGTTGAAACGGGCCGGGGGGGCTTCACAGATACGCAGTATTTT
TRBJ2-1 . TRBV9 . CASMGDSYNEQFF TGTGCCAGCATGGGCGATTCATACAATGAGCAGTTCTTC
TRBJ2-2 . TRBV5-1 TRBD1 CASSPGQGLTGELFF TGCGCCAGCAGCCCCGGACAGGGCCTCACCGGGGAGCTGTTTTTT
TRBJ2-7 . TRBV9 TRBD1 CASSPQTGASYEQYF TGTGCCAGCAGCCCCCAGACAGGGGCCTCCTACGAGCAGTACTTC
TRBJ2-7 . TRBV9 TRBD2 CASSAGSGGSYEQYF TGTGCCAGCAGCGCGGGTAGCGGGGGGTCCTACGAGCAGTACTTC
TRBJ2-1 . TRBV5-1 TRBD2 CASSLVAGPYNEQFF TGCGCCAGCAGCCTCGTAGCGGGCCCCTACAATGAGCAGTTCTTC
TRBJ1-1 . TRBV27 . CASSLGREGTEAFF TGTGCCAGCAGTTTGGGCAGGGAGGGAACTGAAGCTTTCTTT
TRBJ2-7 . TRBV19 TRBD2 CASSTGLADYEQYF TGTGCCAGTAGTACAGGACTAGCGGACTACGAGCAGTACTTC
TRBJ2-7 . TRBV7-9 . CASSTGADLLDYEQYF TGTGCCAGCAGCACTGGAGCTGACCTGCTAGACTACGAGCAGTACTTC
TRBJ1-5 . TRBV30 TRBD1 CAWRIGTGSSNQPQHF TGTGCCTGGAGGATCGGGACAGGATCTAGCAATCAGCCCCAGCATTTT
TRBJ2-5 . TRBV18 . CASSHRRGSQETQYF TGTGCCAGCTCCCATAGACGGGGATCCCAAGAGACCCAGTACTTC
TRBJ2-5 once TRBV6-5 . CASSYMGGPETQYF TGTGCCAGCAGTTACATGGGGGGGCCAGAGACCCAGTACTTC
TRBJ2-2 . TRBV7-7 TRBD1 CASSFTGGDPGELFF TGTGCTAGCAGCTTTACAGGGGGTGACCCCGGGGAGCTGTTTTTT
TRBJ2-5 once TRBV27 . CASSPQGGLERETQYF TGTGCCAGCAGTCCCCAGGGGGGCCTAGAGAGAGAGACCCAGTACTTC
TRBJ1-3 . TRBV7-8 . CASKAGNTIYF TGTGCCAGCAAAGCTGGAAACACCATATATTTT
TRBJ2-1 . TRBV15 TRBD2 CATSRDFPGTSGYNEQFF TGTGCCACCAGCAGAGATTTTCCCGGGACTAGCGGTTACAATGAGCAGTTCTTC
TRBJ1-6 . TRBV27 TRBD1 CASRGQTGTYNSPLHF TGTGCCAGCAGGGGTCAGACAGGGACCTATAATTCACCCCTCCACTTT
TRBJ2-1 . TRBV19 . CASSDSSYNEQFF TGTGCCAGTAGCGATAGCTCCTACAATGAGCAGTTCTTC
TRBJ2-1 . TRBV19 TRBD2 CASSSGIYNEQFF TGTGCCAGTTCTAGCGGCATCTACAATGAGCAGTTCTTC
TRBJ2-7 . TRBV4-1 . CASSPEFGERSYEQYF TGCGCCAGCAGCCCGGAATTTGGGGAGAGGTCCTACGAGCAGTACTTC
TRBJ2-3 . TRBV27 TRBD1 CASSLVGQGADTQYF TGTGCCAGCAGTTTAGTGGGACAGGGGGCAGATACGCAGTATTTT
TRBJ2-1 . TRBV5-6 TRBD2 CASILSPGLVTNEQFF TGTGCCAGCATCCTCTCACCGGGACTAGTGACGAATGAGCAGTTCTTC
TRBJ2-3 . TRBV5-1 TRBD1 CASSLPQGSTDTQYF TGCGCCAGCAGCTTGCCACAGGGGAGCACAGATACGCAGTATTTT
TRBJ2-7 . TRBV27 . CASSRTAYGQYF TGTGCCAGCAGCCGGACAGCTTACGGGCAGTACTTC
TRBJ2-7 once TRBV7-6 TRBD2 CASSSGLAVTYEQYF TGTGCCAGCAGCTCGGGACTAGCGGTTACCTACGAGCAGTACTTC
TRBJ1-5 . TRBV11-2 . CASSFSQGPLEPQHF TGTGCCAGCAGCTTTAGCCAGGGACCCTTGGAGCCCCAGCATTTT
TRBJ1-2 once TRBV19 . CASYPGTQLYGYTF TGTGCCAGCTATCCGGGAACACAGCTCTATGGCTACACCTTC
TRBJ1-4 . TRBV6-6 . CASTMVERNEKLFF TGTGCCAGCACTATGGTCGAGCGCAATGAAAAACTGTTTTTT
TRBJ2-7 few TRBV7-9 TRBD2 CASSMGLAGGGEQYF TGTGCCAGCAGCATGGGACTAGCGGGAGGTGGTGAGCAGTACTTC
TRBJ1-5 . TRBV19 . CASSRGLNQPQHF TGTGCCAGTAGCAGGGGTTTAAATCAGCCCCAGCATTTT
TRBJ2-1 . TRBV6-4 . CASSDSPGTEQFF TGTGCCAGCAGTGACTCTCCTGGAACTGAGCAGTTCTTC
TRBJ2-2 . TRBV15 . CATSRVGFNTGELFF TGTGCCACCAGCAGAGTGGGCTTCAACACCGGGGAGCTGTTTTTT
TRBJ2-7 few TRBV19 TRBD2 CASSPGWISGSLSYEQYF TGTGCCAGTAGTCCGGGTTGGATTAGCGGGAGCCTCTCCTACGAGCAGTACTTC
TRBJ2-4 once TRBV5-6 . CASSLGLENIQYF TGTGCCAGCAGCTTGGGTCTGGAAAACATTCAGTACTTC
TRBJ2-1 . TRBV2 . CASSEFLGPEQFF TGTGCCAGCAGTGAATTTTTAGGGCCTGAGCAGTTCTTC
TRBJ1-1 few TRBV19 . CASKTPTGAFF TGTGCCAGTAAAACACCCACGGGAGCTTTCTTT
TRBJ2-1 . TRBV10-1 TRBD2 CASSPGLASYNEQFF TGCGCCAGCAGTCCCGGACTAGCGTCCTACAATGAGCAGTTCTTC
TRBJ2-4 . TRBV12-5 . CASGLAGWNIQYF TGTGCTAGTGGTTTGGCAGGGTGGAACATTCAGTACTTC